This T cell receptor (beta chain) was found in a study of blood T cell repertoires in COVID-19. Only in-frame clones appear in the TCRdb table, and some are missing; sequencing was by immunoSEQ multiplex PCR. The sample lists about 250,000 clones; approximately 85% were seen once. This clone occurred once. The V end lost 2 bases, the J end lost 0 bases, and 6 bases lay between the germline ends. In germline, CDR1 is SGHNT, CDR2 YYREEE (reference sequence). CDR3 length: 14 amino acids. The receptor was isolated from a young woman with acute or convalescent COVID-19. The genes are TRBV5-4 and TRBJ1-3, with D unresolved. Material: peripheral blood. CDR3: CASSLSDSGNTIYF. DNA for the CDR3: TGTGCCAGCAGCTTATCAGACTCTGGAAACACCATATATTTT.